This T cell receptor (beta chain) derives from a study of cytomegalovirus exposure and HLA in healthy donors. Study in general: Of fewer than 450 genotyped donors, roughly 81% clustered with self-reported Caucasian donors. Findings of the study overall: Researchers reportedly found TCR beta sequences accurately predicted most subjects' HLA-A and HLA-B alleles. A later analysis showed HLA-associated TCR beta chains outstripping equally common others in clonal expansion.

Vbeta (60) and Jbeta (13) primers were used in the PCR. Measured with immunoSEQ multiplex PCR; TCRdb has only the in-frame clones, and not every one. The sample has about 150,000 clones, 60% to 85% seen once. This clone was detected a few times. The antigen remains unidentified. Germline CDR1 and CDR2: SGHTS and YDEGEE. The V gene lost 6 bases and the J gene lost 1 base, with 15 bases spanning the gap. The CDR3 has 15 amino acids. This TCR was recovered from a woman aged 25 to 39 in good health and CMV-seronegative. The rearrangement uses TRBV5-8 and TRBJ2-3, with D perhaps matching TRBD1 (5 bases). The sequenced sample consisted of PBMCs. CDR3 region: CASNARVRGTDTQYF. CDR3 bases: TGTGCCAGCAACGCCAGGGTAAGGGGCACAGATACGCAGTATTTT.